The 20 T cell receptor beta chains listed next were all sequenced from one sample in a study of CD8 T cells in Susac syndrome. Reverse transcription of roughly 0.5 to 1 ug RNA was carried out with random hexamers. TCRdb reprocessed the immunoSEQ multiplex PCR reads with MiXCR, giving one entry per CDR3 protein. The table has some 450,000 distinct CDR3 sequences, more than 80% seen once. Sequencing was performed on CD8+ T cells from PBMCs. The receptors shown here come from a human donor with multiple sclerosis.

The V call is TRBV5-6, the J call TRBJ2-5; TRBD1 matches 9 bases. The V gene's germline CDR1 is SGHDT and CDR2 YYEEEE. The V gene end was trimmed by 2 bases and the J gene end by 4 bases; junction bases not matched to a gene: 6. The CDR3 spans 15 residues. CDR3 in DNA: TGTGCCAGCAGCTTTGGTCCGGGACAGGGAGAGACCCAGTACTTC. This gives the protein CASSFGPGQGETQYF.

The chain carries TRBV5-1 and TRBJ1-1; TRBD1 is a possible D gene (6 bases). V lost 4 bases to trimming and J lost 4 bases, with 14 bases between them. Per germline, CDR1 SGHRS and CDR2 YFSETQ. The CDR3 is made up of 14 amino acids. The DNA of the CDR3 is TGCGCCAGCAGCCCTCAGGGCAGGGGCACTGAAGCTTTCTTT. Protein sequence: CASSPQGRGTEAFF.

This clonotype appeared a single time. The gene calls are TRBV27 and TRBJ1-6; tentative D call: TRBD1 (5 bases). The V and J ends lost 6 bases and 7 bases respectively, with 7 bases between them. The CDR3 loop spans 12 amino acids. Germline CDR1 MNHEY, CDR2 SMNVEV (reference sequence). The CDR3 loop is CASRTVNSPLHF. The DNA for the CDR3 is TGTGCCAGCAGGACAGTCAATTCACCCCTCCACTTT.

This chain connects TRBV19 to TRBJ2-7, with D perhaps being TRBD1 or TRBD2 (6 bases each). The CDR3 is made up of 14 amino acids. V was clipped by 7 bases and J by 2 bases, with 15 bases between them. The germline V gene has CDR1 LNHDA and CDR2 SQIVND (reference sequence). CDR3 in DNA: TGTGCCAGTACCCCCGGGGGCAGACCCTACGAGCAGTACTTC. Translating gives CASTPGGRPYEQYF.

The chain is built from TRBV7-9 and TRBJ2-3, with D possibly matching TRBD1 (6 bases). The germline V gene encodes CDR1 SEHNR and CDR2 FQNEAQ (reference sequence). The V end lost 5 bases, the J end lost 4 bases, and 13 bases lay between the germline ends. This CDR3 comprises 14 residues. CDR3 region: CASSEGVEADTQYF. CDR3 nucleotides: TGTGCCAGCAGCGAGGGGGTAGAAGCAGATACGCAGTATTTT.

This clonotype was counted only a few times. In DNA form, the CDR3 reads TGTGCCAGCAGTCTTAGCCCCGGGACTTTAAGCTCCTACGAGCAGTACTTC. Translating it yields CASSLSPGTLSSYEQYF. The chain links TRBV11-2 to TRBJ2-7; a possible D gene is TRBD2 (6 bases). V lost 6 bases and J 0 bases, leaving 21 bases between the germline ends. The CDR3 has 17 residues. Germline assignment: CDR1 SGHAT and CDR2 FQNNGV.

The CDR3 bases are TGCAGTGCTAGAGATCCCGACAGGGTTGGGAACGAGCAGTACTTC. It yields the protein CSARDPDRVGNEQYF. The V gene is TRBV20-1, the J gene TRBJ2-7; 7 bases agree with TRBD1. The CDR3 runs 15 residues. The germline V gene encodes CDR1 DFQATT and CDR2 SNEGSKA (reference sequence). With 0 bases clipped from V and 5 bases from J, the junction kept 10 bases outside the gene matches.

The J gene is TRBJ1-2, the V gene TRBV5-6; perhaps TRBD1 as D (6 bases). Between the trimmed V and J ends, which lost 4 bases and 7 bases, there was a span of 17 bases. There are 14 residues in the CDR3. The germline V gene has CDR1 SGHDT and CDR2 YYEEEE. In DNA, the CDR3 is TGTGCCAGCAGCGTCCAACAGGGTTATTTTGGCTACACCTTC. Translated: CASSVQQGYFGYTF.

This clonotype was seen only once. Here the CDR3 DNA reads TGCGCCAGCAGCCCCACAGGGTCCCACTATGGCTACACCTTC. Amino acids: CASSPTGSHYGYTF. The chain employs TRBV4-1 and TRBJ1-2; TRBD1 might be the D (6 bases). Germline assignment: CDR1 MGHRA and CDR2 YSYEKL. The V gene lost 4 bases and the J gene lost 3 bases, with 12 bases spanning the gap. This CDR3 has 14 residues.

The gene calls are TRBV29-1 and TRBJ2-2; D remains ambiguous. The germline gives CDR1 SQVTM, CDR2 ANQGSEA. This CDR3 contains 11 residues. Trimming took 5 bases from V and 3 from J, leaving 4 bases between them. DNA of the CDR3: TGCAGCGTTTATGACACCGGGGAGCTGTTTTTT. This codes for CSVYDTGELFF.

This clonotype was observed a few times. The rearrangement joins TRBV25-1 to TRBJ2-7; the D gene is possibly TRBD1 (5 bases). Looked up from germline, CDR1 is MGHDK and CDR2 is SYGVNS. This CDR3 comprises 16 residues. V was shortened by 2 bases and J by 3 bases, with 17 bases between the two germline ends. The DNA of the CDR3 is TGTGCCAGCAGTGAAGTGGGGCAAGGGGCCCACTACGAGCAGTACTTC. Translation: CASSEVGQGAHYEQYF.

The rearrangement uses TRBV5-1 and TRBJ2-1; 7 bases match TRBD1. Germline V gene lookup returns CDR1 SGHRS and CDR2 YFSETQ. This CDR3 contains 15 residues. J gave up 4 bases and V 3 bases, and 7 bases lay outside the gene matches. CDR3 bases: TGCGCCAGCAGCTCCGGACAGGCCCTATACAATGAGCAGTTCTTC. Translated, it gives CASSSGQALYNEQFF. The complete variable domain, with remaining parts taken from reference TRBV5-1 and TRBJ2-1, reads KAGVTQTPRYLIKTRGQQVTLSCSPISGHRSVSWYQQTPGQGLQFLFEYFSETQRNKGNFPGRFSGRQFSNSRSEMNVSTLELGDSALYLCASSSGQALYNEQFFGPGTRLTVL.

CDR3 in DNA: TGCAGCGTTGAAGGGGGGGACGGTCCCTACGAGCAGTACTTC. Translating it yields CSVEGGDGPYEQYF. J is TRBJ2-7 and V is TRBV29-1; TRBD2 might be the D (6 bases). Trimming took off 1 base at V and 2 bases at J, with 12 bases between the two ends. Germline values: CDR1 SQVTM, CDR2 ANQGSEA. This CDR3 contains 14 residues.

This rearrangement joins TRBV20-1 to TRBJ2-7; tentative D call: TRBD1 (7 bases). This CDR3 region has 14 residues. CDR1 and CDR2 from the germline V gene are DFQATT and SNEGSKA (reference sequence). Trimming took 0 bases from V and 6 from J, leaving 15 bases between them. The CDR3 DNA is TGCAGTGCTAGAGATGGGGCAGGGGGGATCGAGCAGTACTTC. Protein product: CSARDGAGGIEQYF.

The chain employs TRBV12-3 or TRBV12-4 and TRBJ2-3; the match to TRBD2 covers 10 bases. This CDR3 region has 17 residues. J gave up 5 bases and V 0 bases, and 8 bases lay outside the gene matches. CDR3 nucleotides: TGTGCCAGCAGTTTAGCGGCAAGCGGGAGGGCCGAAGATACGCAGTATTTT. This encodes CASSLAASGRAEDTQYF.

The chain combines TRBV2 with TRBJ2-7; the D gene could be TRBD1 or TRBD2 (5 bases each). Germline lookup yields CDR1 SNHLY and CDR2 FYNNEI. With 6 bases removed from V and 4 bases from J, the gap between germline ends came to 13 bases. CDR3 length: 13 residues. As DNA, the CDR3 is TGTGCCAGCAGGGGGACGGTGAAGTACGAGCAGTACTTC. As protein: CASRGTVKYEQYF.

This clonotype was seen just once. CDR3: CASSPLDSQETQYF. CDR3 nucleotides: TGTGCCAGCAGCCCCCTCGACAGCCAAGAGACCCAGTACTTC. V gene TRBV5-5 combines with J gene TRBJ2-5, with D possibly matching TRBD1 (5 bases). Germline-derived CDR1 and CDR2 are SGHKS and YYEKEE (reference sequence). Trimming left V 4 bases short and J 1 base short, with 11 bases between. CDR3 length equals 14 residues.

This clonotype showed up just a few times. This chain connects TRBV5-5 to TRBJ2-6; D is perhaps TRBD2 (5 bases). The CDR3 totals 15 residues. Trimming pared 5 bases from V and 0 bases from J, leaving 9 bases between. Germline V lookup: CDR1 SGHKS, CDR2 YYEKEE (reference sequence). The DNA for the CDR3 is TGTGCCAGCAGTCTGGGGAGCTCTGGGGCCAACGTCCTGACTTTC. Translating it yields CASSLGSSGANVLTF.

The rearrangement links TRBV19 to TRBJ2-2, with 11 bases fitting TRBD1. This CDR3 has 16 residues. The V gene's germline CDR1 is LNHDA and CDR2 SQIVND (reference sequence). V shed 5 bases and J 0 bases; nucleotides not matched to a gene: 2. CDR3 DNA: TGTGCCAGTAGTCCGGACAGGGGGCCGAACACCGGGGAGCTGTTTTTT. Translating it yields CASSPDRGPNTGELFF.

In this sample, this clonotype turned up a few times. The chain is built from TRBV5-6 and TRBJ1-1, with 12 bases that match TRBD1. The CDR3 has 15 amino acids. V lost 0 bases to trimming and J lost 7 bases; unmatched junction nucleotides: 4. Germline CDR1 and CDR2: SGHDT and YYEEEE. CDR3 amino acids: CASSLGDRGLGEAFF. The CDR3 region has the DNA TGTGCCAGCAGCTTGGGGGACAGGGGGCTTGGTGAAGCTTTCTTT.